A selection of T cell receptor beta chains follows, all from one sample in a study of early T cells in non-severe SARS-CoV-2 infection. TCRdb called the 5' RACE reads again in MiXCR, with one record for every CDR3 protein. The sample consists of tens of thousands of distinct CDR3 sequences, less than 20% of them appearing once. The sample consisted of whole blood. These receptors were taken from an adult who was a healthcare worker with PCR-confirmed SARS-CoV-2 infection or an uninfected control (not recorded which). CDR3s include the opening cysteine and the closing phenylalanine or tryptophan. D genes are given only for firm matches. Where a row states a size, it is once, few, many or the class of an expanded clone; other rows omit it.

J gene: TRBJ1-4
D gene: .
clone size: many
V gene: TRBV3-1
CDR3 protein: CASSPRGGEVEKLFF
CDR3 DNA: TGTGCCAGCAGCCCCCGGGGAGGGGAGGTGGAAAAACTGTTTTTT

J gene: TRBJ2-7
D gene: .
clone size: .
V gene: TRBV6-2/TRBV6-3
CDR3 protein: CASSYSFLSVSSYEQYF
CDR3 DNA: TGTGCCAGCAGTTACTCATTCTTGAGCGTGTCCTCCTACGAGCAGTACTTC

J gene: TRBJ2-5
D gene: .
clone size: few
V gene: TRBV29-1
CDR3 protein: CSVEVRYRETQYF
CDR3 DNA: TGCAGCGTTGAAGTTCGATACCGAGAGACCCAGTACTTC

J gene: TRBJ2-2
D gene: .
clone size: .
V gene: TRBV7-3
CDR3 protein: CASSVPGTGELFF
CDR3 DNA: TGTGCCAGCAGCGTACCGGGCACCGGGGAGCTGTTTTTT

J gene: TRBJ2-7
D gene: TRBD2
clone size: few
V gene: TRBV6-1
CDR3 protein: CASTPSGTSGSYEQYF
CDR3 DNA: TGTGCCAGCACCCCCTCCGGGACTAGCGGGTCCTACGAGCAGTACTTC

J gene: TRBJ2-3
D gene: TRBD2
clone size: .
V gene: TRBV4-1
CDR3 protein: CASSLPSGKTDTQYF
CDR3 DNA: TGCGCCAGCAGCCTTCCTAGCGGGAAGACAGATACGCAGTATTTT

J gene: TRBJ2-1
D gene: TRBD2
clone size: few
V gene: TRBV7-2
CDR3 protein: CASSLGGTSKYNEQFF
CDR3 DNA: TGTGCCAGCAGCTTAGGAGGGACTAGCAAGTACAATGAGCAGTTCTTC

J gene: TRBJ2-7
D gene: .
clone size: many
V gene: TRBV3-1
CDR3 protein: CASSQGDTRSEQYF
CDR3 DNA: TGTGCCAGCAGCCAAGGGGACACGCGAAGCGAGCAGTACTTC

J gene: TRBJ2-3
D gene: TRBD1
clone size: few
V gene: TRBV7-6
CDR3 protein: CASSSRTGSLADTQYF
CDR3 DNA: TGTGCCAGCAGCTCCCGGACAGGGAGCCTCGCAGATACGCAGTATTTT

J gene: TRBJ2-3
D gene: .
clone size: few
V gene: TRBV18
CDR3 protein: CASSPAESTDTQYF
CDR3 DNA: TGTGCCAGCTCACCAGCGGAGAGCACAGATACGCAGTATTTT

J gene: TRBJ2-5
D gene: .
clone size: .
V gene: TRBV18
CDR3 protein: CASSPTLQETQYF
CDR3 DNA: TGTGCCAGCTCACCGACTCTCCAAGAGACCCAGTACTTC

J gene: TRBJ2-3
D gene: TRBD2
clone size: many
V gene: TRBV7-2
CDR3 protein: CASSLFSGGRLAGGTDTQYF
CDR3 DNA: TGTGCCAGCAGCTTATTTAGCGGGGGGCGACTGGCGGGTGGCACAGATACGCAGTATTTT

J gene: TRBJ1-1
D gene: .
clone size: .
V gene: TRBV20-1
CDR3 protein: CSARDLGATNTEAFF
CDR3 DNA: TGCAGTGCTAGAGATCTAGGGGCTACGAACACTGAAGCTTTCTTT

J gene: TRBJ1-1
D gene: .
clone size: many
V gene: TRBV9
CDR3 protein: CASSPRRDTEAFF
CDR3 DNA: TGTGCCAGCAGCCCTCGCAGGGACACTGAAGCTTTCTTT

J gene: TRBJ2-5
D gene: .
clone size: .
V gene: TRBV7-9
CDR3 protein: CASSPIFGQLQETQYF
CDR3 DNA: TGTGCCAGCAGCCCGATCTTCGGACAATTACAAGAGACCCAGTACTTC

J gene: TRBJ1-2
D gene: .
clone size: many
V gene: TRBV3-1
CDR3 protein: CASSQDGRRLQDGYTF
CDR3 DNA: TGTGCCAGCAGCCAAGATGGGCGGCGGTTGCAGGATGGCTACACCTTC

J gene: TRBJ2-5
D gene: .
clone size: few
V gene: TRBV20-1
CDR3 protein: CSASVGGQETQYF
CDR3 DNA: TGCAGTGCCTCGGTTGGCGGGCAAGAGACCCAGTACTTC

J gene: TRBJ2-1
D gene: .
clone size: few
V gene: TRBV20-1
CDR3 protein: CSARVEGGNPYSYNEQFF
CDR3 DNA: TGCAGTGCTAGAGTGGAGGGGGGCAACCCATACTCCTACAATGAGCAGTTCTTC

J gene: TRBJ1-3
D gene: .
clone size: few
V gene: TRBV27
CDR3 protein: CASSLFGGNGNTIYF
CDR3 DNA: TGTGCCAGCAGTTTGTTCGGGGGAAATGGAAACACCATATATTTT

J gene: TRBJ2-7
D gene: .
clone size: .
V gene: TRBV5-4
CDR3 protein: CASSRTGVNEQYF
CDR3 DNA: TGTGCCAGCAGTCGGACGGGAGTGAACGAGCAGTACTTC

J gene: TRBJ2-2
D gene: .
clone size: many
V gene: TRBV6-5
CDR3 protein: CASSYSTTNTGELFF
CDR3 DNA: TGTGCCAGCAGTTACTCTACAACGAACACCGGGGAGCTGTTTTTT

J gene: TRBJ1-5
D gene: TRBD1
clone size: .
V gene: TRBV20-1
CDR3 protein: CSAREPGQGRIRDQPQHF
CDR3 DNA: TGCAGTGCTAGAGAGCCCGGACAGGGGCGAATAAGAGATCAGCCCCAGCATTTT

J gene: TRBJ2-2
D gene: .
clone size: many
V gene: TRBV20-1
CDR3 protein: CSAYDFTTGELFF
CDR3 DNA: TGCAGTGCGTATGATTTTACTACCGGGGAGCTGTTTTTT

J gene: TRBJ2-5
D gene: TRBD1
clone size: few
V gene: TRBV7-2
CDR3 protein: CASSWTGPETQYF
CDR3 DNA: TGTGCCAGCAGCTGGACAGGGCCAGAGACCCAGTACTTC

J gene: TRBJ2-7
D gene: .
clone size: many
V gene: TRBV29-1
CDR3 protein: CSVEVLNDYEQYF
CDR3 DNA: TGCAGCGTTGAAGTCCTAAACGACTACGAGCAGTACTTC

J gene: TRBJ1-1
D gene: .
clone size: many
V gene: TRBV6-4
CDR3 protein: CASSVSFTRGITEAFF
CDR3 DNA: TGTGCCAGCAGTGTTTCCTTTACTCGAGGGATCACTGAAGCTTTCTTT

J gene: TRBJ2-5
D gene: TRBD1
clone size: few
V gene: TRBV7-6
CDR3 protein: CASSTGQGAGETQYF
CDR3 DNA: TGTGCCAGCAGCACAGGACAGGGGGCAGGAGAGACCCAGTACTTC

J gene: TRBJ2-7
D gene: TRBD2
clone size: few
V gene: TRBV12-3/TRBV12-4
CDR3 protein: CASSFGGRAYEQYF
CDR3 DNA: TGTGCCAGCAGTTTTGGAGGGAGGGCCTACGAGCAGTACTTC